Below are 15 T cell receptor beta chains sequenced from a single sample in a study of blood T cells in healthy people across ages. PCR was performed a second time for about 6 to 12 cycles using a sample-barcoded 5' primer and a J-beta primer mix. TCRdb processed the 5' RACE reads anew with MiXCR; each CDR3 protein has one entry. The sample lists roughly 1,500,000 distinct CDR3 sequences; roughly a third were seen once. The specimen was blood. These TCRs come from a woman in her thirties in good health.

The chain combines TRBV6-6 with TRBJ2-7, with D possibly matching TRBD1 (6 bases). Germline V gives CDR1 MNHNY, CDR2 SVGAGI (reference sequence). The CDR3 loop spans 15 amino acids. V lost 4 bases and J lost 5, with 18 bases in between. The CDR3 DNA is TGTGCCAGCAGTTTAGGATCCGGGACACAAGACGAGCAGTACTTC. Translation: CASSLGSGTQDEQYF.

The table lists this clonotype with many counts. The V call is TRBV7-9, the J call TRBJ2-7, with D maybe TRBD1 (6 bases). CDR3 length: 15 amino acids. Germline lookup yields CDR1 SEHNR and CDR2 FQNEAQ (reference sequence). Trimming stripped 0 bases from V and 2 bases from J, with 11 bases between. The CDR3 sequence is CASSLAGRDTYEQYF. CDR3 nucleotide sequence: TGTGCCAGCAGCTTAGCTGGCAGGGACACCTACGAGCAGTACTTC. Complete variable domain (other parts from reference TRBV7-9 and TRBJ2-7): DTGVSQNPRHKITKRGQNVTFRCDPISEHNRLYWYRQTLGQGPEFLTYFQNEAQLEKSRLLSDRFSAERPKGSFSTLEIQRTEQGDSAMYLCASSLAGRDTYEQYFGPGTRLTVT.

The chain has TRBV29-1 and TRBJ1-1; 12 bases are shared with TRBD1. Germline-derived CDR1 and CDR2 are SQVTM and ANQGSEA. The V and J ends lost 5 bases and 0 bases, in that order; junction bases with no gene match: 4. The CDR3 sequence is 15 residues long. CDR3: CSVLGTGGLNTEAFF. CDR3 nucleotide sequence: TGCAGCGTTCTCGGGACAGGGGGCTTGAACACTGAAGCTTTCTTT.

This clonotype was counted between two and nine times. The rearrangement uses TRBV5-5 and TRBJ2-3; perhaps TRBD1 as D (6 bases). Germline V gene data show CDR1 as SGHKS and CDR2 as YYEKEE (reference sequence). V shed 4 bases and J shed 5 bases, with 17 bases lying between them. The CDR3 consists of 15 residues. CDR3 loop: CASSPRDIRRDTQYF. For the CDR3, the DNA is TGTGCCAGCAGCCCCCGGGACATCAGGAGAGATACGCAGTATTTT.

The chain employs TRBV5-1 and TRBJ1-1; D gene ambiguous. CDR1 is SGHRS, CDR2 YFSETQ, per germline. Deletions cut 3 bases from V and 5 bases from J, with 11 bases between. CDR3 length: 13 amino acids. For the CDR3, the DNA is TGCGCCAGCAGCTACGACATGACAACTGAAGCTTTCTTT. It is translated as CASSYDMTTEAFF.

V is TRBV20-1 and J is TRBJ2-3, with TRBD2 identical over 8 bases. V shed 2 bases, J shed 1 base, and the junction held 5 bases outside the gene matches. The CDR3 loop spans 15 amino acids. Per germline, CDR1 DFQATT and CDR2 SNEGSKA (reference sequence). CDR3 nucleotides: TGCAGTGCTAGACCCTCGGGGGGGGGCACAGATACGCAGTATTTT. Amino acids: CSARPSGGGTDTQYF.

This clonotype qualifies as medium-sized (0.01 to 0.1%). A read error may produce the germline difference seen at one junction end. This CDR3 is CASSSTQGSYEQYF. The CDR3 DNA sequence: TGCGCCAGCAGCTCAACACAGGGGAGCTACGAGCAGTACTTC. This chain uses TRBV9 with TRBJ2-7; 7 nucleotides line up with TRBD1. Per the germline V gene, CDR1 is SGDLS and CDR2 is YYNGEE. This CDR3 spans 14 amino acids.

This rearrangement joins TRBV3-1 to TRBJ2-7; D tentatively fits TRBD1 or TRBD2 (5 bases each). Germline V CDR1 and CDR2: LGHDT, YNNKEL (reference sequence). Trimming cost V 0 bases and J 7 bases, with 16 bases left between them. This CDR3 is built from 15 residues. This CDR3 is CASSQDVGDPREQYF. As DNA, the CDR3 is TGTGCCAGCAGCCAAGATGTCGGGGACCCTAGGGAGCAGTACTTC.

This clonotype was counted ten times or more. The chain joins TRBV3-1 to TRBJ1-2; a weak D match, TRBD1 (6 bases). The germline V gene encodes CDR1 LGHDT and CDR2 YNNKEL (reference sequence). CDR3 length equals 14 residues. The V end was cut by 7 bases, the J end by 2 bases, with 14 bases between. CDR3 nucleotides: TGTGCCAGCACCTACCAGAGGGGGAACTATGGCTACACCTTC. Residues: CASTYQRGNYGYTF.

This clonotype was recorded a few times. This chain links TRBV21-1 with TRBJ2-7. TRBV21-1 is described as a pseudogene. CDR3 length: 14 residues. Here the CDR3 reads CASSNASFPYEQYF. The CDR3 DNA reads as TGTGCCAGCAGCAATGCGTCGTTTCCCTACGAGCAGTACTTC.

The chain joins TRBV4-1 to TRBJ1-3; D is perhaps TRBD1 (6 bases). Germline V gene lookup returns CDR1 MGHRA and CDR2 YSYEKL. The length of the CDR3 is 15 residues. V dropped 2 bases and J dropped 3 bases, with 11 bases sitting between them. CDR3 protein: CASSQKQGYGNTIYF. DNA of the CDR3: TGCGCCAGCAGCCAAAAACAGGGTTATGGAAACACCATATATTTT.

The V and J genes are TRBV25-1 and TRBJ1-1; D is perhaps TRBD1 (6 bases). V gave up 8 bases and J gave up 2 bases, with 18 bases separating them. Germline CDR1 MGHDK, CDR2 SYGVNS. This CDR3 comprises 15 residues. The CDR3, as DNA: TGTGCCAGCGGATCCAGGTTGACAGGTAACACTGAAGCTTTCTTT. Amino acids: CASGSRLTGNTEAFF.

The chain employs TRBV2 and TRBJ2-7; 7 positions match TRBD2. The trim removed 7 bases at V and 3 bases at J, leaving 3 bases unmatched. The CDR3 totals 12 residues. The germline V gene has CDR1 SNHLY and CDR2 FYNNEI. The CDR3 here is CASNREDYEQYF. CDR3 coding DNA: TGTGCCAGCAACCGGGAGGACTACGAGCAGTACTTC. Full variable domain (outside the CDR3, taken from reference TRBV2 and TRBJ2-7): EPEVTQTPSHQVTQMGQEVILRCVPISNHLYFYWYRQILGQKVEFLVSFYNNEISEKSEIFDDQFSVERPDGSNFTLKIRSTKLEDSAMYFCASNREDYEQYFGPGTRLTVT.

This clonotype turned up a few times. This chain joins TRBV12-3 or TRBV12-4 and TRBJ2-3; a possible D gene is TRBD1 (6 bases). V was shortened by 3 bases and J by 0 bases, with 10 bases between the two germline ends. This CDR3 has 15 residues. CDR3: CASSFPQGSTDTQYF. In DNA form, the CDR3 reads TGTGCCAGCAGTTTCCCCCAGGGGAGCACAGATACGCAGTATTTT.

CDR3 nucleotides: TGTGCCAGAGGGCCTGGGGGCGATGAGCAGTTCTTC. Protein product: CARGPGGDEQFF. The V call is TRBV21-1, the J call TRBJ2-1; the table names TRBD1, a call not compared with the DNA. TRBV21-1 is marked as a pseudogene. The length of the CDR3 is 12 residues.